This T cell receptor (beta chain) was recorded in a study of patients and donors after allogeneic stem cell transplantation. CDR3 length equals 17 residues. The V gene end was trimmed by 8 bases and the J gene end by 0 bases; junction bases not matched to a gene: 6. Germline assignment: CDR1 LGHDT and CDR2 YNNKEL (reference sequence). This clonotype was seen many times. TCRdb used MiXCR to reprocess the RT-PCR reads, holding one entry per CDR3 protein. The sample lists about 87,000 distinct CDR3 sequences, 4% to 5% seen once, with about 3% in the top ten. The receptor was derived from a human donor who was either an allogeneic HSCT recipient or a stem cell or donor lymphocyte infusion donor (not recorded which). It is not recorded whose cells these are; they may come from a transplant donor. Sample: blood, either unsorted or a sorted T cell fraction (not recorded which). This chain connects TRBV3-1 to TRBJ1-6, with 11 bases identical to TRBD1. The CDR3: CASGGQGASSYNSPLHF. The CDR3 DNA is TGTGCCAGCGGCGGACAGGGGGCGAGCTCCTATAATTCACCCCTCCACTTT.